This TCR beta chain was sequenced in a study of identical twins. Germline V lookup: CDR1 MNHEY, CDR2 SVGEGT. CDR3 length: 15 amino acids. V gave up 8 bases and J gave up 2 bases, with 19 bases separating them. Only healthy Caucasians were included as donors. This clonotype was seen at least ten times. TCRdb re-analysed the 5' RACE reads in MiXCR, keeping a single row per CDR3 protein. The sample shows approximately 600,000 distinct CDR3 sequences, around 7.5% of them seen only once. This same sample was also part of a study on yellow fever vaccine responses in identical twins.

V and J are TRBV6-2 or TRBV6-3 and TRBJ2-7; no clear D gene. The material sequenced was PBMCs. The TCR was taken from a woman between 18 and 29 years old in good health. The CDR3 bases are TGTGCCAGCCACCCCGGGTTACGATTAACCTACGAGCAGTACTTC. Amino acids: CASHPGLRLTYEQYF.